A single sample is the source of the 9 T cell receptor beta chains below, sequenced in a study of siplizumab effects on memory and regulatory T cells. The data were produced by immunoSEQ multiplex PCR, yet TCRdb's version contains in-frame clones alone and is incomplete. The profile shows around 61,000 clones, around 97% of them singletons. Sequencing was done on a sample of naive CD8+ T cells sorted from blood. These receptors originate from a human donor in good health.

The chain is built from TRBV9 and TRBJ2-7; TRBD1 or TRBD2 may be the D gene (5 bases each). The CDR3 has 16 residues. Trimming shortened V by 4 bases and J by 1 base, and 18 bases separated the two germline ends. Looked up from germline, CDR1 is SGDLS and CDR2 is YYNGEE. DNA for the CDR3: TGTGCCAGCAGCCTTAACTCACACGAGGGGTCCTACGAGCAGTACTTC. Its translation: CASSLNSHEGSYEQYF.

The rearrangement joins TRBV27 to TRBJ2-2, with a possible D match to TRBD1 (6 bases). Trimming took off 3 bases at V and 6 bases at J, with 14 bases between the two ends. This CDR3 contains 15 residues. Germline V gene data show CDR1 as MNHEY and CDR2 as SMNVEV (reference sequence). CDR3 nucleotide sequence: TGTGCCAGCAGTTTTTCCAGGGGATTCTCCGGGGAGCTGTTTTTT. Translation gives CASSFSRGFSGELFF.

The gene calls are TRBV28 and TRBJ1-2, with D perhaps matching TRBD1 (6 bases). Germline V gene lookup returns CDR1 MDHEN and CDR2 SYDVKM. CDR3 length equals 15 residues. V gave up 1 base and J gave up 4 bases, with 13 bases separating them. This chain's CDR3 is CASSLYGGGGYGYTF. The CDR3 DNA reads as TGTGCCAGCAGTTTATACGGGGGCGGAGGCTATGGCTACACCTTC.

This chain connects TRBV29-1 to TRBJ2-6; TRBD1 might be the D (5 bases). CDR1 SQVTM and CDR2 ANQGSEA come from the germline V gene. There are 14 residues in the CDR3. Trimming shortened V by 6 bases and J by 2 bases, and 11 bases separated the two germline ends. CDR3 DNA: TGCAGCGTAGGGGCAGGTGCTGGGGCCAACGTCCTGACTTTC. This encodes CSVGAGAGANVLTF.

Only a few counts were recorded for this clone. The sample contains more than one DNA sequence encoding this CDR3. CDR3 in DNA: TGTGCCTGGACTACCCCTGGGACTAGCGGGAGTGACGAGCAGTACTTC. This gives the protein CAWTTPGTSGSDEQYF. The chain joins TRBV30 to TRBJ2-7; 14 positions match TRBD2. Germline loops: CDR1 GTSNPN, CDR2 SVGIG (reference sequence). This CDR3 has 16 amino acids. With 4 bases clipped from V and 5 bases from J, the junction kept 10 bases outside the gene matches.

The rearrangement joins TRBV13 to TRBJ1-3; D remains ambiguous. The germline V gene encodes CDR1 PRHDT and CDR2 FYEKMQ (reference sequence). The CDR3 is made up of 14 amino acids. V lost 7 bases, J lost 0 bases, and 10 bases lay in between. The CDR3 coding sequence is TGTGCCAGCACCTCCTGGGGCTCTGGAAACACCATATATTTT. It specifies CASTSWGSGNTIYF.

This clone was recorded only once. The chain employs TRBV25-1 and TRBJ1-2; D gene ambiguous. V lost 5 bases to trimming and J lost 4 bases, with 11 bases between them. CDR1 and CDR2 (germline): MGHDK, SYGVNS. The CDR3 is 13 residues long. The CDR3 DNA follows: TGTGCCAGCAGTCCCGTAGACTCCTATGGCTACACCTTC. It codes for CASSPVDSYGYTF.

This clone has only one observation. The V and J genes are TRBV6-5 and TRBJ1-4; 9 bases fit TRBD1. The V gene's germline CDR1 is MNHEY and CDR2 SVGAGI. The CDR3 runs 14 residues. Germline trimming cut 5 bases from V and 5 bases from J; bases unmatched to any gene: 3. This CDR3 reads CASSPGTGNEKLFF. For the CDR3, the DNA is TGTGCCAGCAGTCCCGGGACAGGGAATGAAAAACTGTTTTTT.

The CDR3 DNA reads TGTGCCAGCACCTTGTCCCGGGACAGCACAGATACGCAGTATTTT. It translates to CASTLSRDSTDTQYF. The chain employs TRBV7-9 and TRBJ2-3, with D perhaps given as TRBD1 or TRBD2 (5 bases each). This CDR3 is built from 15 residues. Germline values: CDR1 SEHNR, CDR2 FQNEAQ (reference sequence). V was clipped by 7 bases and J by 0 bases, with 14 bases between them.